This T cell receptor (beta chain) was captured by sequencing in a study of blood T cell repertoires in COVID-19. Study-wide context: Whether acute or convalescent, the COVID-19 samples came from the United States, Italy and Spain.

The CDR3 loop spans 14 amino acids. V lost 2 bases and J lost 2, with 13 bases in between. The V gene's germline CDR1 is SQVTM and CDR2 ANQGSEA. Sequencing used immunoSEQ multiplex PCR; TCRdb keeps in-frame clones, though not all of them. The repertoire includes roughly 260,000 clones, around nine tenths of them detected once, and around 11% sits in the top ten. This receptor was obtained from a woman aged 25 to 39 with COVID-19, enrolled during active disease. Sequenced sample: peripheral blood. V gene TRBV29-1 combines with J gene TRBJ2-7; D unclear. DNA of the CDR3: TGCAGCGTTGAACGTAGTCAGGAACCCTACGAGCAGTACTTC. As protein: CSVERSQEPYEQYF.